This TCR beta chain was identified during a study of shared clonotypes between healthy human individuals. Study conclusions and caveats: Few donors restricted represented genetic and exposure-history diversity. Naive CD4 clonotypes overlapped across a handful of donors at around 5%. Memory subsets generally showed smaller estimated richness than naive subsets did.

This clone was found once. What it binds is not known. The same CDR3 arises from other DNA sequences in this sample as well. Sequencing used immunoSEQ multiplex PCR; TCRdb keeps in-frame clones, though not all of them. In the table there are 600,000 or so clones, 98% of which are singletons. V dropped 3 bases and J dropped 5; count of bases not matched to a gene: 1. This CDR3 contains 13 residues. The germline gives CDR1 SGDLS, CDR2 YYNGEE. Selected positively for CCR7 and CD45RO-negative, naive CD8 cells excluded terminally differentiated effector memory CD45RA+ cells. The receptor's source is a man aged 25 to 45 in good health. The chain combines TRBV9 with TRBJ2-2; 7 bases agree with TRBD1. Sequenced sample: naive CD8+ T cells sorted from blood. CDR3 in amino acids: CASSAGGTGELFF. CDR3 bases: TGTGCCAGCAGCGCAGGGGGAACCGGGGAGCTGTTTTTT.